These T cell receptor beta chains were read from a single sample in a study of graft-versus-host responses after intestinal transplantation. These receptors are not linked to any known antigen. Profiling relied on immunoSEQ multiplex PCR, and the TCRdb table lists in-frame clones only, not all of them. The sample comprises approximately 63,000 clones, around 93% of which are singletons, and 0.38% rests with the top ten. The source was unstimulated CD4+ T cells sorted from spleen or lymph node cells, collected before transplant. These receptors were obtained from a human donor who was the organ donor for an intestinal transplant. The CDR3 runs from the conserved cysteine through the conserved F or W. D genes are given only for firm matches. Where a row states a size, it is once, few, many or the class of an expanded clone; other rows omit it.

d_call cdr3_length j_call v_call clone_size cdr3_aa cdr3_nt
- 16 TRBJ1-3 TRBV4-2 - CASSQEGAGIENAIYF TGTGCCAGCAGCCAAGAAGGTGCAGGGATCGAAAACGCCATATATTTT
TRBD1 14 TRBJ1-1 TRBV6-5 - CASSTTGGITEAFF TGTGCCAGCAGTACAACAGGGGGGATCACTGAAGCTTTCTTT
TRBD2 15 TRBJ2-7 TRBV11-3 - CASSLEGTSSYEQYF TGTGCCAGCAGCTTAGAAGGGACTAGCTCCTACGAGCAGTACTTC
- 16 TRBJ1-1 TRBV7-6 - CASSLVSVGQNTEAFF TGTGCCAGCAGCTTAGTTAGCGTCGGACAGAACACTGAAGCTTTCTTT
- 15 TRBJ1-5 TRBV5-4 - CASSPGTGTNQPQHF TGTGCCAGCAGCCCGGGCACAGGGACCAATCAGCCCCAGCATTTT
- 14 TRBJ2-7 TRBV2 - CASSVRLQSYEQYF TGTGCCAGCAGTGTCAGGCTACAATCCTACGAGCAGTACTTC
- 13 TRBJ1-2 TRBV5-4 few CASSFWGNYGYTF TGTGCCAGCAGCTTTTGGGGGAACTATGGCTACACCTTC
TRBD1 15 TRBJ2-7 TRBV11-1 once CASTYSGDRGYEQYF TGTGCCAGCACCTACTCGGGGGACAGGGGCTACGAGCAGTACTTC
- 13 TRBJ2-7 TRBV6-5 - CASRRDGRTKQYF TGTGCCAGCAGGCGGGACGGACGTACAAAGCAGTACTTC
- 14 TRBJ2-7 TRBV6-6 - CASSLIGDFYEQYF TGTGCCAGCAGTTTAATCGGCGACTTCTACGAGCAGTACTTC
TRBD2 16 TRBJ2-3 TRBV4-3 - CASSRRLAGGTDTQYF TGCGCCAGCAGCCGGCGACTAGCGGGGGGCACAGATACGCAGTATTTT
- 13 TRBJ2-7 TRBV5-6 - CASSFRGANEQYF TGTGCCAGCAGCTTTCGGGGGGCCAACGAGCAGTACTTC
TRBD1 12 TRBJ2-7 TRBV29-1 - CSVTQGAYEQYF TGCAGCGTGACACAGGGGGCGTACGAGCAGTACTTC
- 14 TRBJ1-5 TRBV6-1 - CASSEQGFGQPQHF TGTGCCAGCAGTGAGCAGGGTTTTGGGCAGCCCCAGCATTTT
- 16 TRBJ1-5 TRBV6-6 - CASSYLTGYRNQPQHF TGTGCCAGCAGTTACCTGACAGGTTATCGGAATCAGCCCCAGCATTTT
- 16 TRBJ1-3 TRBV19 - CASSSRTKSSGNTIYF TGTGCCAGTAGTTCTAGGACGAAATCCTCTGGAAACACCATATATTTT
- 15 TRBJ1-5 TRBV18 - CASSPSWGSNQPQHF TGTGCCAGCTCACCTTCTTGGGGTAGCAATCAGCCCCAGCATTTT
TRBD2 16 TRBJ2-1 TRBV5-4 - CASSLTSGGAENEQFF TGTGCCAGCAGCTTGACTAGCGGGGGGGCTGAGAATGAGCAGTTCTTC
TRBD1 16 TRBJ2-1 TRBV4-3 - CASSQAAGGSYNEQFF TGCGCCAGCAGCCAAGCGGCAGGGGGCTCCTACAATGAGCAGTTCTTC
TRBD2 15 TRBJ2-1 TRBV7-3 - CASSLGTSVRNEQFF TGTGCCAGCAGCTTGGGTACTAGCGTTCGCAATGAGCAGTTCTTC
- 14 TRBJ2-1 TRBV7-2 - CASSTGSSYNEQFF TGTGCCAGCAGCACCGGGAGCTCCTACAATGAGCAGTTCTTC
- 15 TRBJ2-7 TRBV11-2 - CASSFVTGLSYEQYF TGTGCCAGCAGCTTCGTGACAGGCCTCTCCTACGAGCAGTACTTC
TRBD2 15 TRBJ2-5 TRBV5-4 - CASSLGASGVQTQYF TGTGCCAGCAGCTTGGGGGCTAGCGGGGTCCAGACCCAGTACTTC
TRBD1 15 TRBJ1-6 TRBV19 - CASARTGAYNSPLHF TGTGCCAGTGCGCGGACAGGCGCTTATAATTCACCCCTCCACTTT
TRBD2 17 TRBJ2-4 TRBV4-1 - CASSQDDGGVFQNIQYF TGCGCCAGCAGCCAGGACGACGGGGGGGTCTTCCAAAACATTCAGTACTTC
- 15 TRBJ1-5 TRBV18 - CASSPTTQNNQPQHF TGTGCCAGCTCACCAACGACGCAGAACAATCAGCCCCAGCATTTT
TRBD1 15 TRBJ2-3 TRBV9 - CASSVDRVNADTQYF TGTGCCAGCAGCGTTGACAGGGTAAACGCAGATACGCAGTATTTT
TRBD1 14 TRBJ1-6 TRBV6-6 - CASRQGGYNSPLHF TGTGCCAGCAGACAGGGGGGCTATAATTCACCCCTCCACTTT
- 14 TRBJ2-5 TRBV6-5 - CASSSGVPQETQYF TGTGCCAGCAGTTCCGGGGTTCCCCAAGAGACCCAGTACTTC
TRBD2 15 TRBJ2-3 TRBV2 - CASGSSGGGTDTQYF TGTGCCAGCGGTTCTAGCGGGGGGGGAACAGATACGCAGTATTTT
- 14 TRBJ2-7 TRBV15 once CATSRDTGSYEQYF TGTGCCACCAGCAGAGATACAGGTAGCTACGAGCAGTACTTC
- 17 TRBJ1-3 TRBV4-2 - CASSQPRRGWTGNTIYF TGTGCCAGCAGCCAACCCCGGAGGGGGTGGACCGGAAACACCATATATTTT
- 16 TRBJ2-5 TRBV6-6 - CASSILRDWYQETQYF TGTGCCAGCAGCATCCTCCGGGACTGGTACCAAGAGACCCAGTACTTC
- 13 TRBJ2-1 TRBV7-2 - CASSLARSGEQFF TGTGCCAGCAGCTTAGCGAGATCTGGTGAGCAGTTCTTC
- 11 TRBJ1-2 TRBV20-1 - CSARRGYGYTF TGCAGTGCTAGAAGGGGCTATGGCTACACCTTC
- 16 TRBJ2-6 TRBV7-2 - CASSRTGAAGANVLTF TGTGCCAGCAGCCGCACGGGGGCGGCAGGGGCCAACGTCCTGACTTTC
- 13 TRBJ1-1 TRBV6-5 - CASSRRQNTEAFF TGTGCCAGCAGCCGTCGACAGAACACTGAAGCTTTCTTT
- 12 TRBJ1-2 TRBV5-6 once CASSFTGYGYTF TGTGCCAGCAGCTTCACAGGATATGGCTACACCTTC
- 11 TRBJ2-7 TRBV20-1 once CSARDPGEQYF TGCAGTGCTAGAGATCCCGGGGAGCAGTACTTC
- 13 TRBJ2-7 TRBV19 - CASSIVPGYEQYF TGTGCCAGTAGTATAGTACCGGGCTACGAGCAGTACTTC
- 14 TRBJ1-1 TRBV7-9 - CATNLAGQNTEAFF TGTGCCACAAACCTTGCGGGTCAGAACACTGAAGCTTTCTTT
- 12 TRBJ1-2 TRBV7-2 - CASSSQIGAETF TGTGCCAGCAGCTCCCAGATAGGGGCGGAGACCTTC
- 14 TRBJ2-3 TRBV6-1 - CASSVPVWADTQYF TGTGCCAGCAGTGTCCCGGTGTGGGCAGATACGCAGTATTTT
- 12 TRBJ1-3 TRBV6-6 - CASSYWGDTIYF TGTGCCAGCAGTTATTGGGGGGACACCATATATTTT
TRBD2 14 TRBJ2-1 TRBV4-3 - CASSLTSGGSKQFF TGCGCCAGCAGCCTTACTAGCGGGGGGTCAAAGCAGTTCTTC
TRBD2 13 TRBJ2-7 TRBV10-3 - CATKAGVRFEQYF TGTGCCACCAAAGCGGGGGTACGATTCGAGCAGTACTTC
TRBD1 16 TRBJ1-1 TRBV5-6 - CASSFDRVSGNTEAFF TGTGCCAGCAGCTTTGACAGGGTATCGGGGAACACTGAAGCTTTCTTT
- 15 TRBJ2-1 TRBV2 once CASRGTESSYNEQFF TGTGCCAGCAGAGGGACGGAGAGCTCCTACAATGAGCAGTTCTTC